Listed below are T cell receptor beta chains from one sample, sequenced in a study of T cells expressing NK-cell markers. TCRdb reprocessed the 5' RACE reads; each CDR3 protein has one entry and no DNA is given. Recorded for this sample: a few hundred thousand distinct CDR3 sequences. Material for sequencing was blood T cells: a sorted CD56 or NKG2C T cell subset, CD4+ or CD8+ T cells, or bulk PBMC T cells (not recorded which). The source of these receptors is a man between 18 and 69 years old in good health. CDR3s include the opening cysteine and the closing phenylalanine or tryptophan.

v_gene: TRBV4-1
j_gene: TRBJ1-1
CDR3aa: CASSRPGQVEAFF

v_gene: TRBV3-1
j_gene: TRBJ2-3
CDR3aa: CASSHLAGATGDTQYF

v_gene: TRBV19
j_gene: TRBJ2-1
CDR3aa: CASSIEVAPGSEQFF

v_gene: TRBV7-2
j_gene: TRBJ2-1
CDR3aa: CASSSLGGPEQFF

v_gene: TRBV7-2
j_gene: TRBJ2-5
CDR3aa: CASSSSRGNQETQYF

v_gene: TRBV29-1
j_gene: TRBJ2-3
CDR3aa: CSVGSHGVGTDTQYF

v_gene: TRBV5-6
j_gene: TRBJ1-3
CDR3aa: CASSPYSGNTIYF

v_gene: TRBV5-6
j_gene: TRBJ2-1
CDR3aa: CASSLVSDEQFF

v_gene: TRBV20-1
j_gene: TRBJ1-2
CDR3aa: CSALTQGRVYGYTF

v_gene: TRBV3-1
j_gene: TRBJ2-2
CDR3aa: CASSYYSSFTGELFF

v_gene: TRBV7-2
j_gene: TRBJ2-2
CDR3aa: CASSLRGASAGELFF

v_gene: TRBV20-1
j_gene: TRBJ2-2
CDR3aa: CSARVASGGKSTGELFF

v_gene: TRBV28
j_gene: TRBJ2-7
CDR3aa: CASRRQPSYEQYF

v_gene: TRBV5-1
j_gene: TRBJ1-4
CDR3aa: CASSLNTGGEKLFF

v_gene: TRBV25-1
j_gene: TRBJ2-1
CDR3aa: CASFPGLFNYNEQFF

v_gene: TRBV9
j_gene: TRBJ2-3
CDR3aa: CASSAGMGVGGTDTQYF

v_gene: TRBV11-1
j_gene: TRBJ2-1
CDR3aa: CASSPPGTGDVHGNEQFF

v_gene: TRBV9
j_gene: TRBJ2-1
CDR3aa: CASSAGGLTYNEQFF

v_gene: TRBV6-5
j_gene: TRBJ2-2
CDR3aa: CASSFVRARNGELFF

v_gene: TRBV6-5
j_gene: TRBJ1-6
CDR3aa: CASSYDSNYNSPLHF

v_gene: TRBV5-8
j_gene: TRBJ2-5
CDR3aa: CASSPRPGGKQETQYF

v_gene: TRBV12-3/TRBV12-4
j_gene: TRBJ2-7
CDR3aa: CASSLISQVRREQYF

v_gene: TRBV7-9
j_gene: TRBJ1-6
CDR3aa: CASSSTGTENSPLHF

v_gene: TRBV5-1
j_gene: TRBJ2-1
CDR3aa: CASSLEDTGRNEQFF